Listed below are T cell receptor beta chains from one sample, sequenced in a study of beta chain features in type 1 diabetes. Repertoires were generated with immunoSEQ multiplex PCR, while TCRdb's copy carries only in-frame clones and drops some. The data hold over 120,000 clones, with about 9.2% observed a single time. Sequencing was carried out using central memory CD4+ T cells from blood. These receptor sequences come from a young man in good health. Each CDR3 is given without its conserved first and last residue. The order of the fields is V gene, J gene, CDR3 protein.

V: TRBV7-8
J: TRBJ2-2
CDR3: ASSREGRGRNTGELF

V: TRBV5-4
J: TRBJ1-2
CDR3: ASSLVGGANGYT

V: TRBV10-3
J: TRBJ2-1
CDR3: AISESGIYNEQF

V: TRBV30
J: TRBJ2-7
CDR3: AWSADRDEQY

V: TRBV6-6
J: TRBJ1-2
CDR3: ASSYEWTVVGYT

V: TRBV5-4
J: TRBJ2-3
CDR3: ASSGGGARDTQY

V: TRBV5-4
J: TRBJ1-1
CDR3: ATEELNTEAF

V: TRBV14
J: TRBJ1-4
CDR3: ASSEHGTSNEKLF

V: TRBV5-4
J: TRBJ2-1
CDR3: ASSLGTGYYNEQF

V: TRBV19
J: TRBJ1-5
CDR3: ASSDRDSNQPQH

V: TRBV28
J: TRBJ1-6
CDR3: ASLTNRELNSPLH

V: TRBV6-5
J: TRBJ1-6
CDR3: ASSYYPGKNSPLH

V: TRBV4-3
J: TRBJ2-2
CDR3: ASSQEQGTNTGELF

V: TRBV7-9
J: TRBJ2-7
CDR3: ASIKAGTNYEQY

V: TRBV27
J: TRBJ1-2
CDR3: ASSLTSPGENYGYT

V: TRBV11-3
J: TRBJ2-1
CDR3: ASSFSGVSEQF

V: TRBV7-2
J: TRBJ2-3
CDR3: ASTEQGALTDTQY

V: TRBV5-1
J: TRBJ2-2
CDR3: ASSSGTGGAVGELF

V: TRBV6-6
J: TRBJ2-5
CDR3: ASGGLQETQY

V: TRBV7-2
J: TRBJ2-5
CDR3: ASSLGVTGTAVETQY

V: TRBV5-1
J: TRBJ2-4
CDR3: ASSLTGLAMNIQY

V: TRBV28
J: TRBJ2-5
CDR3: ASSGQALLSDPLGEQY

V: TRBV7-2
J: TRBJ1-2
CDR3: ASSTRQLTNYGYT

V: TRBV2
J: TRBJ2-7
CDR3: ASDDSGLHEQY

V: TRBV5-1
J: TRBJ2-1
CDR3: ASSLGLAAEGEQF

V: TRBV6-1
J: TRBJ1-4
CDR3: ASSPPPATNEKLF

V: TRBV5-1
J: TRBJ2-5
CDR3: ASSHGTSGQETQY

V: TRBV5-6
J: TRBJ2-1
CDR3: ASSSGPSSYNEQF

V: TRBV25-1
J: TRBJ1-4
CDR3: ASNDRGANEKLF

V: TRBV1
J: TRBJ1-5
CDR3: TSSQQGRKQPQH

V: TRBV5-4
J: TRBJ2-1
CDR3: ASSQLSGSLNEQF

V: TRBV25-1
J: TRBJ2-3
CDR3: ASSEAGGLGDTQY

V: TRBV11-2
J: TRBJ1-5
CDR3: ASSLRDRDQPQH

V: TRBV9
J: TRBJ2-3
CDR3: ASSVVGLAPDTQY

V: TRBV7-2
J: TRBJ1-2
CDR3: ASSLEPGSGYGYT

V: TRBV18
J: TRBJ1-5
CDR3: ASSLNGQGIGQPQH

V: TRBV7-2
J: TRBJ2-7
CDR3: ASSKTETYEQY

V: TRBV2
J: TRBJ1-1
CDR3: ASSEAGTFRTEAF

V: TRBV27
J: TRBJ1-2
CDR3: ASSLKGRGYGYT

V: TRBV11-2
J: TRBJ1-1
CDR3: ASSLARERAF

V: TRBV9
J: TRBJ1-6
CDR3: ASSPWTGGNSPLH

V: TRBV5-6
J: TRBJ1-2
CDR3: ASSRGQYGGYT

V: TRBV6-5
J: TRBJ2-1
CDR3: ASTNRQGARQF

V: TRBV6-5
J: TRBJ2-5
CDR3: ASRTGRYQETQY

V: TRBV19
J: TRBJ2-3
CDR3: ASSLREADTQY

V: TRBV7-3
J: TRBJ2-3
CDR3: ASSLSGRWGADTQY

V: TRBV7-2
J: TRBJ2-3
CDR3: ASSFRGGAGDTQY

V: TRBV7-3
J: TRBJ2-6
CDR3: ASSLGSGAGANVLT

V: TRBV25-1
J: TRBJ2-7
CDR3: ASSYPTPGSEQY